This record covers a single TCR beta chain. The V end was cut by 4 bases, the J end by 3 bases, with 16 bases between. CDR3 length: 15 amino acids. Germline assignment: CDR1 LGHDT and CDR2 YNNKEL (reference sequence). Preparation of the TCRbeta library was carried out with unique molecular identifiers. In TCRdb, the PCR reads were re-called with MiXCR into one record per CDR3 protein. The sample includes about 590,000 distinct CDR3 sequences, 13% seen only once; the top ten take about 2.2%. This sample was included in a study of T-cell reconstitution after alpha-beta-depleted transplantation in children.

The sample in question was PBMCs, mostly from graft donor cells, obtained 360 days after TCRalphabeta/CD19-depleted stem cell transplant. The clonotype originates from a male patient younger than 18 who had a stem cell transplant for acute myeloid leukemia, so the T cells may come from the graft donor. The chain uses TRBV3-1 and TRBJ2-7; perhaps TRBD1 as D (6 bases). In DNA, the CDR3 is TGTGCCAGCAGCCCGCGGCCTGGGGGCCGCTACGAGCAGTACTTC. Encoded protein: CASSPRPGGRYEQYF.